These 20 T cell receptor beta chains originate from one sample sequenced in a study of post-analysis software for immune sequencing data. Whole-study findings and limits: A handful of TRBV segments appeared more often in patients than in controls, and TRBV5-6, TRBV5-1 and TRBV20-1 were among these.

Built from TCR beta cDNA, the libraries had unique molecular identifiers in them. TCRdb passed the PCR reads through MiXCR, listing each CDR3 protein once. The sample contains about 400,000 distinct CDR3 sequences, less than 40% of which appear only once. These receptors lack a known antigen. The sequencing sample was made of blood. The receptors originated from a girl aged 5-17 years with multiple sclerosis.

V is TRBV20-1 and J is TRBJ1-2, with TRBD1 identical over 7 bases. The V and J ends lost 3 bases and 2 bases, in that order; junction bases with no gene match: 6. CDR3 length equals 14 residues. The germline CDR1 and CDR2 sequences are DFQATT and SNEGSKA (reference sequence). CDR3 in amino acids: CSASPQGWNYGYTF. Written as DNA, the CDR3 is TGCAGTGCTAGCCCACAGGGGTGGAACTATGGCTACACCTTC.

The chain carries TRBV27 and TRBJ1-2; 9 bases are shared with TRBD1. The V gene end was trimmed by 4 bases and the J gene end by 2 bases; junction bases not matched to a gene: 14. The germline V gene has CDR1 MNHEY and CDR2 SMNVEV (reference sequence). CDR3 length: 18 residues. The CDR3 is CASSSPTRQGELNYGYTF. Here the CDR3 DNA reads TGTGCCAGCAGTTCGCCGACCCGACAGGGGGAACTAAACTATGGCTACACCTTC.

A word on this clonotype: Given a much more abundant clone one base away, this may be a read error. This chain links TRBV6-5 with TRBJ2-1; D ambiguous. Germline assignment: CDR1 MNHEY and CDR2 SVGAGI. This CDR3 has 15 residues. The CDR3, as DNA: TGTGCCAGCAGTCCCGCTCCAAGCTCCTACAATGGGCAGTTCTTC. This translates into CASSPAPSSYNGQFF.

The chain carries TRBV27 and TRBJ1-5; D may be TRBD1 (5 bases). V was pared by 2 bases and J by 7 bases, with 12 bases between. The CDR3 sequence is 14 residues long. The germline V gene encodes CDR1 MNHEY and CDR2 SMNVEV (reference sequence). CDR3 sequence (DNA): TGTGCCAGCAGTTTAGGGACGCCTAGACAGCCCCAGCATTTT. It yields the protein CASSLGTPRQPQHF.

This clonotype showed up just once. The V call is TRBV5-4, the J call TRBJ2-1; 9 bases fit TRBD2. The CDR3 length is 16 residues. Germline loops: CDR1 SGHNT, CDR2 YYREEE (reference sequence). Germline trimming cut 0 bases from V and 5 bases from J; bases unmatched to any gene: 6. CDR3 residues: CASSLGVAGANNEQFF. As DNA, the CDR3 is TGTGCCAGCAGCTTGGGGGTAGCGGGGGCAAACAATGAGCAGTTCTTC.

This clonotype was observed a few times. The genes are TRBV11-2 and TRBJ1-2, with D perhaps matching TRBD1 (5 bases). CDR1 is SGHAT, CDR2 FQNNGV, per germline. V was clipped by 0 bases and J by 1 base, with 9 bases between them. The CDR3 is 15 residues long. Here the CDR3 reads CASSLDRGVNYGYTF. The CDR3 DNA follows: TGTGCCAGCAGCTTAGATCGGGGGGTTAACTATGGCTACACCTTC. Complete variable domain (other parts from reference TRBV11-2 and TRBJ1-2): EAGVAQSPRYKIIEKRQSVAFWCNPISGHATLYWYQQILGQGPKLLIQFQNNGVVDDSQLPKDRFSAERLKGVDSTLKIQPAKLEDSAVYLCASSLDRGVNYGYTFGSGTRLTVV.

This clonotype was observed a few times. The chain joins TRBV5-1 to TRBJ1-1; D not certain. Trimming left V 2 bases short and J 8 bases short, with 10 bases between. Looked up from germline, CDR1 is SGHRS and CDR2 is YFSETQ. The CDR3 has 12 residues. CDR3 region: CASSFDRLEAFF. DNA for the CDR3: TGCGCCAGCAGCTTCGATCGGCTGGAAGCTTTCTTT.

This clonotype was seen a handful of times. The V call is TRBV5-1, the J call TRBJ1-4; D is uncertain. The V gene lost 0 bases and the J gene lost 6 bases, with 6 bases spanning the gap. This CDR3 contains 13 residues. In germline, CDR1 is SGHRS, CDR2 YFSETQ. CDR3 sequence reads: CASSLDGDEKLFF. Here the CDR3 DNA reads TGCGCCAGCAGCTTGGACGGGGATGAAAAACTGTTTTTT.

The chain has TRBV6-1 and TRBJ1-1; D unclear. Per germline, CDR1 MNHNS and CDR2 SASEGT. The CDR3 contains 13 residues. Trimming left V 0 bases short and J 6 bases short, with 8 bases between. CDR3 nucleotides: TGTGCCAGCAGTGAAGCCCGGCGGTCTGAAGCTTTCTTT. Its translation is CASSEARRSEAFF.

This clonotype was observed a handful of times. This chain connects TRBV27 to TRBJ2-1; D gene unclear. The J call may be wrong; the DNA end is better matched by TRBJ2-7. The CDR3 runs 14 residues. Per the germline V gene, CDR1 is MNHEY and CDR2 is SMNVEV (reference sequence). Here the CDR3 DNA reads TGTGCCAGCAGTTTAACGTCAGTTTACAATGAGCAGTACTTC. Encoded protein: CASSLTSVYNEQYF.

This chain uses TRBV3-1 with TRBJ2-7; D might be TRBD1 (5 bases). Trimming took off 1 base at V and 0 bases at J, with 10 bases between the two ends. CDR3 length: 15 amino acids. Germline V gene lookup returns CDR1 LGHDT and CDR2 YNNKEL (reference sequence). The CDR3 region has the DNA TGTGCCAGCAGCCAAGGAGACAGAAACTCCTACGAGCAGTACTTC. Residues: CASSQGDRNSYEQYF.

The CDR3 nucleotides read TGCAGTGCTCCCTACAGCGGGAAGGCTGAAGCTTTCTTT. It is translated as CSAPYSGKAEAFF. J is TRBJ1-1 and V is TRBV20-1, with D hard to call. Germline V CDR1 and CDR2: DFQATT, SNEGSKA (reference sequence). V gave up 5 bases and J gave up 6 bases, with 16 bases separating them. This CDR3 contains 13 residues.

The gene calls are TRBV3-1 and TRBJ2-3; TRBD1 agrees at 7 bases. The CDR3 consists of 16 residues. Germline trimming cut 4 bases from V and 5 bases from J; bases unmatched to any gene: 12. Germline-derived CDR1 and CDR2 are LGHDT and YNNKEL (reference sequence). CDR3 loop: CASSLRDSFWRDTQYF. In DNA form, the CDR3 reads TGTGCCAGCAGCCTCCGGGACAGTTTTTGGAGAGATACGCAGTATTTT.

The rearrangement links TRBV6-1 to TRBJ2-5; 13 bases fit TRBD2. CDR3 length equals 19 residues. Trimming took 1 base from V and 0 from J; bases not matched to a gene: 8. The germline V gene has CDR1 MNHNS and CDR2 SASEGT. CDR3 amino acids: CASSEVTSGGAGYQETQYF. CDR3 coding DNA: TGTGCCAGCAGTGAAGTAACTAGCGGGGGGGCAGGGTACCAAGAGACCCAGTACTTC.

Turning to this clonotype: The junction shows a germline mismatch at one end, possibly a read error. The chain is built from TRBV3-1 and TRBJ1-2; TRBD1 agrees at 7 bases. The CDR3 runs to 14 residues. The germline gives CDR1 LGHDT, CDR2 YNNKEL (reference sequence). The CDR3 nucleotides read TGTACCAGCAGCTGGGACAGCCGAGGAAGTGGCTACACCTTC. This translates into CTSSWDSRGSGYTF.

This sequence joins TRBV7-2 and TRBJ2-1, with D hard to call. V gave up 5 bases and J gave up 4 bases, with 12 bases separating them. CDR3 length: 14 amino acids. Germline CDR1 reads SGHTA; CDR2 reads FQGNSA. For the CDR3, the DNA is TGTGCCAGCAGCGGCAAGGACCGGTACAATGAGCAGTTCTTC. It is translated as CASSGKDRYNEQFF.

This clonotype has only one observation. The chain employs TRBV7-9 and TRBJ2-4; D may be TRBD1 or TRBD2 (5 bases each). Trimming took 5 bases from V and 0 from J, leaving 8 bases between them. CDR3 length: 14 amino acids. Per the germline V gene, CDR1 is SEHNR and CDR2 is FQNEAQ (reference sequence). This CDR3 is CASSAGTAKNIQYF. The CDR3 region has the DNA TGTGCCAGCAGCGCCGGGACAGCCAAAAACATTCAGTACTTC.

The chain is built from TRBV5-1 and TRBJ1-1; 7 nucleotides line up with TRBD1. V lost 4 bases to trimming and J lost 5 bases; unmatched junction nucleotides: 11. The CDR3 is 15 residues long. The germline gives CDR1 SGHRS, CDR2 YFSETQ. CDR3 amino acids: CASSARKGAVTEAFF. DNA for the CDR3: TGCGCCAGCAGCGCACGAAAGGGGGCCGTTACTGAAGCTTTCTTT.

The chain joins TRBV12-3 or TRBV12-4 to TRBJ1-2; no clear D. The V end was cut by 2 bases, the J end by 6 bases, with 10 bases between. The CDR3 length is 13 residues. The CDR3 DNA reads as TGTGCCAGCAGTTTATTAGTACTTGATGGCTACACCTTC. As protein: CASSLLVLDGYTF.

This clonotype was seen more than once but under ten times. The rearrangement uses TRBV20-1 and TRBJ2-7; TRBD1 might be the D (5 bases). The CDR3 has 13 residues. V was shortened by 4 bases and J by 7 bases, with 17 bases between the two germline ends. CDR1 and CDR2 (germline): DFQATT, SNEGSKA (reference sequence). CDR3 in DNA: TGCAGTGCTACCGGCGACAGAACGTGGGAGCAGTACTTC. It codes for CSATGDRTWEQYF.